Here is one T cell receptor (beta chain) with its context. The identical CDR3 is also encoded by other nucleotide sequences in the sample. The data are from a study of blood T cell repertoires in COVID-19. As for the study in general: Sites across the United States, Italy and Spain contributed samples from acute and convalescent COVID-19.

CDR3 length equals 14 residues. Trimming removed 1 base at V and 0 bases at J, with 6 bases between. CDR1 and CDR2 (germline): SGHRS, YFSETQ. How the authors handled the data: The authors estimated nucleated cell counts from reference gene primer amplification. The data were produced by immunoSEQ multiplex PCR, yet TCRdb's version contains in-frame clones alone and is incomplete. D and trimming come from the DNA, and the V and J calls and clone size come from that table. The sample holds 300,000 to 450,000 clones, 75% to 90% seen once. The sequence was collected from a woman aged 18-29 years with acute or convalescent COVID-19. The chain joins TRBV5-1 to TRBJ2-3; D unclear. The sample comprised peripheral blood. The CDR3 DNA reads as TGCGCCAGCAGCTTGCTACCTAGCACAGATACGCAGTATTTT. Its translation is CASSLLPSTDTQYF.